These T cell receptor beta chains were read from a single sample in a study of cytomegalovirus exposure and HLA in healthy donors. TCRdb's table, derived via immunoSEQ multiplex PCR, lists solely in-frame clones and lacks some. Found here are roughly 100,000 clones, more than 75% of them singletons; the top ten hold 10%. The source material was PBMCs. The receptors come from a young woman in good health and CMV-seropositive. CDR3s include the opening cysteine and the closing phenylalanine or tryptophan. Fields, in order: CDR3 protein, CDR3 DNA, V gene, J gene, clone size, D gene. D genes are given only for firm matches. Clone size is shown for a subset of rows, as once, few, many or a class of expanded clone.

CDR3 protein: CASSGGSSGNTIYF
CDR3 DNA: TGTGCCAGCTCGGGGGGAAGCTCTGGAAACACCATATATTTT
V gene: TRBV19
J gene: TRBJ1-3
clone size: .
D gene: .

CDR3 protein: CASSLNQGGVEKLFF
CDR3 DNA: TGTGCCAGCTCCCTAAACCAGGGAGGGGTTGAAAAACTGTTTTTT
V gene: TRBV18
J gene: TRBJ1-4
clone size: .
D gene: .

CDR3 protein: CASSLGLAGVGEQFF
CDR3 DNA: TGCGCCAGCAGCTTGGGGCTAGCGGGAGTCGGCGAGCAGTTCTTC
V gene: TRBV5-1
J gene: TRBJ2-1
clone size: .
D gene: TRBD2

CDR3 protein: CASSLDSASSGANVLTF
CDR3 DNA: TGTGCCAGCAGCTTAGATAGTGCGAGCTCTGGGGCCAACGTCCTGACTTTC
V gene: TRBV7-3
J gene: TRBJ2-6
clone size: .
D gene: .

CDR3 protein: CASSSSFGGYTF
CDR3 DNA: TGTGCCAGCAGCTCCTCTTTTGGCGGCTACACCTTC
V gene: TRBV7-2
J gene: TRBJ1-2
clone size: .
D gene: .

CDR3 protein: CASSSTGGSETQYF
CDR3 DNA: TGTGCCAGCAGTTCCACAGGGGGTTCGGAGACCCAGTACTTC
V gene: TRBV6-5
J gene: TRBJ2-5
clone size: once
D gene: TRBD1

CDR3 protein: CASSRVTANEKLFF
CDR3 DNA: TGCGCCAGCAGCAGAGTTACAGCTAATGAAAAACTGTTTTTT
V gene: TRBV5-1
J gene: TRBJ1-4
clone size: .
D gene: .

CDR3 protein: CASNGLTRSGNTIYF
CDR3 DNA: TGTGCCAGCAACGGTCTAACCCGCTCTGGAAACACCATATATTTT
V gene: TRBV6-1
J gene: TRBJ1-3
clone size: .
D gene: .

CDR3 protein: CASSHNGATRAPQHF
CDR3 DNA: TGTGCCAGCAGCCACAACGGCGCCACTAGGGCGCCCCAGCATTTT
V gene: TRBV2
J gene: TRBJ1-5
clone size: .
D gene: .

CDR3 protein: CASSFRGGGTYEQYF
CDR3 DNA: TGTGCCAGCAGCTTCCGTGGAGGGGGCACATACGAGCAGTACTTC
V gene: TRBV7-2
J gene: TRBJ2-7
clone size: .
D gene: .

CDR3 protein: CASSSRTANEKLFF
CDR3 DNA: TGTGCCAGCAGCTCGCGGACAGCTAATGAAAAACTGTTTTTT
V gene: TRBV11-1
J gene: TRBJ1-4
clone size: few
D gene: .

CDR3 protein: CAIRTSDASTDTQYF
CDR3 DNA: TGTGCCATCAGGACTAGCGATGCTAGCACAGATACGCAGTATTTT
V gene: TRBV10-3
J gene: TRBJ2-3
clone size: .
D gene: TRBD2

CDR3 protein: CASSQDQTSGTEAFF
CDR3 DNA: TGCGCCAGCAGCCAAGATCAGACCTCGGGCACTGAAGCTTTCTTT
V gene: TRBV5-5
J gene: TRBJ1-1
clone size: .
D gene: .

CDR3 protein: CASSIWGVEETQYF
CDR3 DNA: TGTGCCAGTAGTATATGGGGAGTTGAAGAGACCCAGTACTTC
V gene: TRBV19
J gene: TRBJ2-5
clone size: .
D gene: .

CDR3 protein: CASSVRREDDTQYF
CDR3 DNA: TGTGCCAGCAGCGTCCGGCGGGAGGACGATACGCAGTATTTT
V gene: TRBV9
J gene: TRBJ2-3
clone size: .
D gene: TRBD2

CDR3 protein: CASSLDLEIRYF
CDR3 DNA: TGCGCCAGCAGCTTGGATCTCGAAATCAGGTACTTC
V gene: TRBV5-1
J gene: TRBJ2-5
clone size: .
D gene: .

CDR3 protein: CASSNVVRTGELFF
CDR3 DNA: TGTGCCAGCAGCAACGTTGTGCGGACCGGGGAGCTGTTTTTT
V gene: TRBV11-2
J gene: TRBJ2-2
clone size: once
D gene: .

CDR3 protein: CASSFGTSVYEQYF
CDR3 DNA: TGTGCCAGCAGCTTTGGGACTAGCGTCTACGAGCAGTACTTC
V gene: TRBV7-6
J gene: TRBJ2-7
clone size: once
D gene: TRBD2

CDR3 protein: CASSIASSLSGANVLTF
CDR3 DNA: TGTGCCAGTAGTATAGCAAGCTCCCTCTCTGGGGCCAACGTCCTGACTTTC
V gene: TRBV19
J gene: TRBJ2-6
clone size: .
D gene: .

CDR3 protein: CASSPTGQSYEQYF
CDR3 DNA: TGTGCCAGCAGCCCCACAGGGCAATCCTACGAGCAGTACTTC
V gene: TRBV7-8
J gene: TRBJ2-7
clone size: many
D gene: .

CDR3 protein: CASSLRQDLYEQYF
CDR3 DNA: TGCGCCAGCAGCCTAAGACAGGATTTGTACGAGCAGTACTTC
V gene: TRBV5-1
J gene: TRBJ2-7
clone size: .
D gene: .

CDR3 protein: CASSTDSGTDTQYF
CDR3 DNA: TGTGCCAGCAGCACGGACAGTGGCACAGATACGCAGTATTTT
V gene: TRBV7-3
J gene: TRBJ2-3
clone size: .
D gene: .